These T cell receptor beta chains were read from a single sample in a study of blood T cells in healthy people across ages. TCRdb re-called the 5' RACE reads with MiXCR, one entry per CDR3 protein. The table has 920,000 or so distinct CDR3 sequences, 40% to 50% seen once. The sequencing sample was made of blood. The receptors stem from an older woman in good health. Each CDR3 is given with its conserved first and last residue. The order of the fields is J gene, D gene, CDR3 length, V gene, clone size, CDR3 DNA, CDR3 protein. A D gene is named only where the DNA matches it firmly. Size is omitted from some rows. Given values are once, few, many or a class for expanded clones.

>TRBJ1-5|TRBD1|15|TRBV6-1|once
TGTGCCAGCGATACAGGGGACTATAGCAATCAGCCCCAGCATTTT
CASDTGDYSNQPQHF
>TRBJ2-1|TRBD2|13|TRBV6-1|-
TGTGCCAGCAGTGGACTAGCTGTCAATGAGCAGTTCTTC
CASSGLAVNEQFF
>TRBJ2-1|-|13|TRBV24-1|-
TGTGCCACCAGTGATTCCCACAGACCAGTAGAGTTCTTC
CATSDSHRPVEFF
>TRBJ2-5|TRBD2|13|TRBV19|-
TGTGCCAGTAGTGCTAGCGGGATAGAGACCCAGTACTTC
CASSASGIETQYF
>TRBJ2-5|-|14|TRBV6-6|many
TGTGCCAGCAGTTCCGTTGGTGGCCAAGAGACCCAGTACTTC
CASSSVGGQETQYF
>TRBJ2-3|-|16|TRBV11-2|-
TGTGCCAGCAGCTCTAGGGGGAGGGCTGGCACAGATACGCAGTATTTT
CASSSRGRAGTDTQYF
>TRBJ2-1|-|15|TRBV5-1|-
TGCGCCAGCAGCTTGGAGGGACTCATTTACAATGAGCAGTTCTTC
CASSLEGLIYNEQFF
>TRBJ2-3|-|15|TRBV5-1|-
TGCGCCAGCAGCTTGGACAGGGGACTAGGAGCTCCTTTGTATTTT
CASSLDRGLGAPLYF
>TRBJ2-5|TRBD1|16|TRBV24-1|-
TGTGCCACCAGTGATGGGGACAGGGTGACTCAAGAGACCCAGTACTTC
CATSDGDRVTQETQYF
>TRBJ2-1|-|15|TRBV20-1|-
TGCAGTGCTAGAGTAGCCAAGAGCTCCTACAATGAGCAGTTCTTC
CSARVAKSSYNEQFF
>TRBJ2-5|-|12|TRBV10-3|few
TGTGCCACCCAGGACAGCCAAGAGACCCAGTACTTC
CATQDSQETQYF
>TRBJ2-3|-|14|TRBV3-1|once
TGTGCCAGCAGCCAATATGAGGGCGCAGATACGCAGTATTTT
CASSQYEGADTQYF
>TRBJ1-1|-|15|TRBV11-2|-
TGTGCCAGCAGCATAGGGGGAAGGGGATTCACTGAAGCTTTCTTT
CASSIGGRGFTEAFF
>TRBJ2-3|-|16|TRBV7-6|-
TGTGCCAGCAGCTTAGCGGGGATAGCGGCCACAGATACGCAGTATTTT
CASSLAGIAATDTQYF